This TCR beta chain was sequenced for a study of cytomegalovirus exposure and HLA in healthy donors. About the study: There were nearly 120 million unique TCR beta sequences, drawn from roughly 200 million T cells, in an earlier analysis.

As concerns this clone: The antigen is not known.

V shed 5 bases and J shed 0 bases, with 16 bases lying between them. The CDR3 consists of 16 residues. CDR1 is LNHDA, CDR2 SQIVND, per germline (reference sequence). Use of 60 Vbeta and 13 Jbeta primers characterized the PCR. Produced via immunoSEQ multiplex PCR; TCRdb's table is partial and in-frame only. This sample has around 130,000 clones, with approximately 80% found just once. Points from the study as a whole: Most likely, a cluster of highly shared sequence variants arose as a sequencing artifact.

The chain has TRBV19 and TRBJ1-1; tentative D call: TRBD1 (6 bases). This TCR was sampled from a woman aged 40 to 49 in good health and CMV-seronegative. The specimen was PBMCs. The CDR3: CASSSGTRLVNTEAFF. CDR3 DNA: TGTGCCAGTAGTTCCGGGACACGGTTGGTGAACACTGAAGCTTTCTTT.